The 10 T cell receptor beta chains given below trace back to one sample, sequenced in a study of T cell clonality in common variable immunodeficiency. TCRdb's copy holds only in-frame clones and misses some; the assay was immunoSEQ multiplex PCR. The specimen has 50,000 to 65,000 clones, none found just once. Sequenced input: peripheral blood mononuclear cells. These receptors were obtained from a person aged 18 to 75 in good health.

This clone was detected many times. The observed sequence ends 3 residues before the CDR3 terminus, with the missing tail filled in from the germline J gene. The rearrangement joins TRBV18 to TRBJ1-4; the D is unclear. The CDR3 runs 12 residues. Trimming left V 3 bases short and J 10 bases short, with 9 bases between. Looked up from germline, CDR1 is KGHSH and CDR2 is LQKENI. Incomplete CDR3 DNA: TGTGCCAGCTCACCTGGGCGAGGAAAA. Its translation is CASSPGRGK. The entire CDR3 sequence reads CASSPGRGKLFF.

This clone was found many times. The missing CDR3 end, 3 residues past where the read stops, is filled in from the germline J gene. The chain carries TRBV5-4 and TRBJ1-2; perhaps TRBD1 as D (6 bases). The CDR3 loop spans 14 amino acids. Per germline, CDR1 SGHNT and CDR2 YYREEE (reference sequence). Here the CDR3 reads CATRGGTLIYGYTF. CDR3 DNA, as far as it was read: TGTGCCACCCGAGGGGGAACTCTGATTTACGGC.

This clone was counted many times. The read stops 3 residues short of the end of the CDR3; the missing end is completed from the germline J gene. The chain joins TRBV14 to TRBJ1-2; weak D call: TRBD1 (6 bases). V dropped 4 bases and J dropped 6 bases, with 15 bases sitting between them. Germline CDR1 SGHDN, CDR2 FVKESK. This CDR3 region has 14 residues. Partial CDR3 DNA: TGTGCCAGCAGCCTCGAAACAGGGTTGGATGGC. Amino acid sequence: CASSLETGLDG. The CDR3, in full, reads CASSLETGLDGYTF.

The sequenced part of the CDR3 DNA is TGCAGTGCTAACCCTAGCAGCAACGAG. Amino acids: CSANPSSNE. In full, the CDR3 is CSANPSSNEQYF. J is TRBJ2-7 and V is TRBV20-1, with a weak D call TRBD2 (5 bases). The read halts 3 residues ahead of the CDR3 end, with the missing end drawn from the germline J gene. Trimming shortened V by 4 bases and J by 5 bases, and 12 bases separated the two germline ends. There are 12 residues in the CDR3. CDR1 and CDR2 from the germline V gene are DFQATT and SNEGSKA (reference sequence).

This clone appeared a few times. This may be a read error, as it is one base from a much larger clone. The sequenced fragment ends 3 residues before the CDR3 boundary, so the rest is inferred from the germline J gene. The V gene is TRBV7-9, the J gene TRBJ1-1; D unclear. The V end was cut by 5 bases, the J end by 1 base, with 8 bases between. Germline V lookup: CDR1 SEHNR, CDR2 FQNEAQ (reference sequence). This CDR3 contains 13 residues. CDR3 amino acids: CASSPPQNTEAFF. The covered CDR3 bases are TGTGCCAGCAGCCCGCCACAGAACACTGAA.

This clone was seen repeatedly, ten times or more. The CDR3 extends 3 residues past the end of the read, so its final part is completed from the germline J gene. This chain connects TRBV12-3 or TRBV12-4 to TRBJ2-1; 9 nucleotides agree with TRBD1. CDR3 length: 17 residues. The trim removed 3 bases at V and 3 bases at J, leaving 9 bases unmatched. Partial CDR3 DNA: TGTGCCAGCAGTTTTAGGGACAGGGTCTTTGGCTACAATGAG. The encoded protein is CASSFRDRVFGYNE. The complete CDR3 reads CASSFRDRVFGYNEQFF.

This clone was detected many times. The missing CDR3 end, 3 residues past where the read stops, is filled in from the germline J gene. This sequence joins TRBV7-9 and TRBJ2-1, with D tentatively TRBD2 (6 bases). Germline V gene sequence: CDR1 SEHNR, CDR2 FQNEAQ (reference sequence). CDR3 length equals 15 residues. V was pared by 5 bases and J by 2 bases, with 13 bases between. The CDR3 bases that were read are TGTGCCAGCAGCCCGGGGGTGACCGCCTACAATGAG. Amino acid sequence: CASSPGVTAYNE. The entire CDR3 reads CASSPGVTAYNEQFF.

This clone came up many times. The CDR3 end lies 3 residues beyond the end of the read and is filled in from the germline J gene. V gene TRBV5-1 combines with J gene TRBJ2-7, with 9 bases lining up with TRBD1. The CDR3 is made up of 15 amino acids. Germline-derived CDR1 and CDR2 are SGHRS and YFSETQ. J gave up 0 bases and V 4 bases, and 5 bases lay outside the gene matches. CDR3 bases read: TGCGCCAGCAGCGGGGACAGGGCCGTCTCCTACGAG. It is translated as CASSGDRAVSYE. The full CDR3 protein reads CASSGDRAVSYEQYF.

This clone was seen many times. The read gets to within 3 residues of the CDR3 end, and the germline J gene fills in the rest. The chain joins TRBV6-4 to TRBJ2-3, with 14 nucleotides matching TRBD2. Trimming at V came to 3 bases and at J to 2 bases, leaving 1 base not matched to a gene. CDR1 and CDR2 (germline): MRHNA, SNTAGT. This CDR3 contains 16 residues. The DNA read from the CDR3 is TGTGCCAGCAGTGAGACTAGCGGGAGGGCCACAGATACG. Protein product: CASSETSGRATDT. The CDR3 as a whole reads CASSETSGRATDTQYF.

In its sample, this clone was seen many times. Coverage ceases 3 residues before the CDR3 finishes, and the germline J gene fills in the end. J is TRBJ2-7 and V is TRBV7-9, with TRBD2 identical over 7 bases. Germline CDR1 and CDR2: SEHNR and FQNEAQ (reference sequence). Trimming at V came to 4 bases and at J to 3 bases, leaving 9 bases not matched to a gene. This CDR3 comprises 15 residues. The CDR3 sequence is CASSSTLTSYYEQYF. The CDR3 bases that were read are TGTGCCAGCAGCTCGACCCTGACTAGCTACTACGAG.